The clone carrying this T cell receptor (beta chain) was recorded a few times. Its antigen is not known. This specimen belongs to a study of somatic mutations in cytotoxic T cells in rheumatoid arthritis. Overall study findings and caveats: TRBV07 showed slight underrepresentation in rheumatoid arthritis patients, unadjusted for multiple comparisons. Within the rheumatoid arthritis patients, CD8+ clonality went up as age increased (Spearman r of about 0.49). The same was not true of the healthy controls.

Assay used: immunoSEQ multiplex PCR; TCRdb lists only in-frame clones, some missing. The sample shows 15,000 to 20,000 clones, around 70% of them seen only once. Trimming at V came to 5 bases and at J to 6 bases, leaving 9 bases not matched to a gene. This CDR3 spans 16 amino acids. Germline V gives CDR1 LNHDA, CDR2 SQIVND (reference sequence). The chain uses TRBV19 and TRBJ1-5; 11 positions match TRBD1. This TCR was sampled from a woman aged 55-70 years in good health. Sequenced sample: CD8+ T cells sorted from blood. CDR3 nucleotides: TGTGCCAGTAGTCCCGGACAGGGGGCAGGCGTTCAGCCCCAGCATTTT. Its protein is CASSPGQGAGVQPQHF.